Following are 4 T cell receptor beta chains from one sample sequenced in a study of CD8 T cells in Susac syndrome. RNA in amounts of about 0.45 to 1 ug was reverse transcribed with random hexamers. MiXCR, run by TCRdb on the immunoSEQ multiplex PCR reads, gives a single entry per CDR3 protein. The data show some 170,000 distinct CDR3 sequences, roughly 94% seen once. Sample: CD4+ T cells from PBMCs. These receptors came from a human donor with multiple sclerosis.

The chain links TRBV9 to TRBJ2-1, with D uncertain. Germline V gives CDR1 SGDLS, CDR2 YYNGEE. This CDR3 comprises 12 residues. The V and J ends lost 6 bases and 8 bases respectively, with 12 bases between them. As DNA, the CDR3 is TGTGCCAGCACCCAGCCAAATCATGAGCAGTTCTTC. Encoded protein: CASTQPNHEQFF.

This clonotype was observed once. This chain links TRBV4-2 with TRBJ2-2; 12 bases are a match to TRBD1. Germline assignment: CDR1 LGHNA and CDR2 YNFKEQ. V shed 4 bases, J shed 6 bases, and the junction held 3 bases outside the gene matches. CDR3 length equals 15 residues. The CDR3 sequence is CASSRGQGAPGELFF. In DNA, the CDR3 is TGTGCCAGCAGCCGGGGACAGGGGGCCCCCGGGGAGCTGTTTTTT.

V usage is TRBV6-1 and J usage is TRBJ2-1; unclear D gene. Germline values: CDR1 MNHNS, CDR2 SASEGT. The CDR3 is 12 residues long. Here the CDR3 DNA reads TGTGCATCCGCGTGGCGGCAAAATGAGCAGTTCTTC. Translated: CASAWRQNEQFF.

The chain carries TRBV7-8 and TRBJ1-5; D may be TRBD1 (6 bases). V lost 2 bases and J lost 3, with 26 bases in between. The CDR3 is 20 residues long. The germline V gene encodes CDR1 SGHVS and CDR2 FQNEAQ. CDR3 amino acids: CASSLSPFTGSIGANQPQHF. DNA of the CDR3: TGTGCCAGCAGCTTAAGTCCCTTCACAGGGTCGATTGGAGCCAATCAGCCCCAGCATTTT. Full variable domain (missing parts from reference TRBV7-8 and TRBJ1-5): GAGVSQSPRYKVAKRGQDVALRCDPISGHVSLFWYQQALGQGPEFLTYFQNEAQLDKSGLPSDRFFAERPEGSVSTLKIQRTQQEDSAVYLCASSLSPFTGSIGANQPQHFGDGTRLSIL.